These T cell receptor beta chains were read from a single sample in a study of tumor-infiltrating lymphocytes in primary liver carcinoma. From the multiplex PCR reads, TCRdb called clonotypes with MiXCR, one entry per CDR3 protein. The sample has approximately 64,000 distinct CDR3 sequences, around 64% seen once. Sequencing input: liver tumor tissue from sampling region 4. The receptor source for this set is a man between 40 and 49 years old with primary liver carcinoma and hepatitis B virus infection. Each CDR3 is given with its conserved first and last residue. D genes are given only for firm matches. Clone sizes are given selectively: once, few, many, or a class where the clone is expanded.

cdr3_nt: TGCGCCAGCAGCCGAAGTGTAGATGAGGCCAAAAACATTCAGTACTTC
cdr3_aa: CASSRSVDEAKNIQYF
clone_size: .
j_call: TRBJ2-4
v_call: TRBV4-1
cdr3_length: 16
d_call: .

cdr3_nt: TGCAGCGTTGAAGATCTTACGTCGGGGTTGCGGGGCTATGACTGCACCTTC
cdr3_aa: CSVEDLTSGLRGYDCTF
clone_size: .
j_call: TRBJ1-2
v_call: TRBV29-1
cdr3_length: 17
d_call: .

cdr3_nt: TGCGCCAGCAGCCAAGACCGGGGGGGAGTAGGTTCCAATGAGCAGTTCTTC
cdr3_aa: CASSQDRGGVGSNEQFF
clone_size: many
j_call: TRBJ2-1
v_call: TRBV4-3
cdr3_length: 17
d_call: TRBD2

cdr3_nt: TGTGCCGGCAGTTTTCGCGGACATGAGCAATTCTTC
cdr3_aa: CAGSFRGHEQFF
clone_size: .
j_call: TRBJ2-1
v_call: TRBV12-3/TRBV12-4
cdr3_length: 12
d_call: .

cdr3_nt: TGTGCCAGCAGCGACATAGGGATTCGACTAGCCAACACCGGGGAGCTGTTTTTT
cdr3_aa: CASSDIGIRLANTGELFF
clone_size: many
j_call: TRBJ2-2
v_call: TRBV6-2/TRBV6-3
cdr3_length: 18
d_call: TRBD2

cdr3_nt: TGCAGCGTACTTCACACTGAAGCTGTCTTT
cdr3_aa: CSVLHTEAVF
clone_size: .
j_call: TRBJ1-1
v_call: TRBV29-1
cdr3_length: 10
d_call: .

cdr3_nt: TGTGCCTGCGGCCTAAAAGGGGGACTGACGAATCAGTCCCAGCATTTT
cdr3_aa: CACGLKGGLTNQSQHF
clone_size: .
j_call: TRBJ1-5
v_call: TRBV11-2
cdr3_length: 16
d_call: .

cdr3_nt: TGCAGCATCCTAGGGCGCTTCGACGAACCCCCCTCCTACGAGCAGTACTTC
cdr3_aa: CSILGRFDEPPSYEQYF
clone_size: .
j_call: TRBJ2-7
v_call: TRBV29-1
cdr3_length: 17
d_call: .

cdr3_nt: TGTGCCAGCAGTCCGGGACTAGGATTGAACGAGCAGTACTTC
cdr3_aa: CASSPGLGLNEQYF
clone_size: many
j_call: TRBJ2-7
v_call: TRBV6-5
cdr3_length: 14
d_call: TRBD2

cdr3_nt: TGTGCCAGCAGCTTATCGAGGCTAGTCCTGAGAAAAAAAGAGACCCATTACTTC
cdr3_aa: CASSLSRLVLRKKETHYF
clone_size: .
j_call: TRBJ2-5
v_call: TRBV11-2
cdr3_length: 18
d_call: .

cdr3_nt: TGTGCCATCAGTGAGCTACCGGGACAGGGAGAGTACGAGCAATACTTC
cdr3_aa: CAISELPGQGEYEQYF
clone_size: .
j_call: TRBJ2-7
v_call: TRBV10-3
cdr3_length: 16
d_call: TRBD1

cdr3_nt: TGTACCAGCAGATCGGGGGGCTGCATGAACACTGAGGCTTTCTTT
cdr3_aa: CTSRSGGCMNTEAFF
clone_size: .
j_call: TRBJ1-1
v_call: TRBV5-4
cdr3_length: 15
d_call: .

cdr3_nt: TGTGCCAGCAGATTTGCGGGATCGAACACCGGGGGGCTGTTCTTT
cdr3_aa: CASRFAGSNTGGLFF
clone_size: .
j_call: TRBJ2-2
v_call: TRBV11-2
cdr3_length: 15
d_call: .

cdr3_nt: TGTACCGGCAGCTTAGGTCGCCTAGCGATGGGGTTCTTC
cdr3_aa: CTGSLGRLAMGFF
clone_size: .
j_call: TRBJ2-1
v_call: TRBV11-2
cdr3_length: 13
d_call: .

cdr3_nt: TGTGCCTGCATCTTAGAGTCGGGGATCTCTGGCGAGCAGTACTTC
cdr3_aa: CACILESGISGEQYF
clone_size: .
j_call: TRBJ2-7
v_call: TRBV11-2
cdr3_length: 15
d_call: .

cdr3_nt: TGTGCCAGCAGGGCTGTTGCGGGCCCTAGCACAGATACGCAGTATTTT
cdr3_aa: CASRAVAGPSTDTQYF
clone_size: many
j_call: TRBJ2-3
v_call: TRBV6-5
cdr3_length: 16
d_call: .

cdr3_nt: TGTGCCAGCAGTTCCCTCCACGGACAGGGCTACTATGGCTACACCTTC
cdr3_aa: CASSSLHGQGYYGYTF
clone_size: once
j_call: TRBJ1-2
v_call: TRBV12-3/TRBV12-4
cdr3_length: 16
d_call: TRBD1

cdr3_nt: TGTACCAGCAGTGATCCGGGACTAGTACCCTACAATGAGCAGTTCTTC
cdr3_aa: CTSSDPGLVPYNEQFF
clone_size: .
j_call: TRBJ2-1
v_call: TRBV12-3/TRBV12-4
cdr3_length: 16
d_call: TRBD2

cdr3_nt: TGTGCCAGCAGTGAAGGGACAGCACAGCAGTTATTC
cdr3_aa: CASSEGTAQQLF
clone_size: .
j_call: TRBJ2-1
v_call: TRBV25-1
cdr3_length: 12
d_call: TRBD1

cdr3_nt: TGCACCAGCAGCTTGGGGTCTTACACGGGGGAGCTCTTTTTT
cdr3_aa: CTSSLGSYTGELFF
clone_size: .
j_call: TRBJ2-2
v_call: TRBV5-1
cdr3_length: 14
d_call: .

cdr3_nt: TGCAGCGTTGCCCAACGGGAGGATGGTGAGCAGCTCTTC
cdr3_aa: CSVAQREDGEQLF
clone_size: .
j_call: TRBJ2-1
v_call: TRBV29-1
cdr3_length: 13
d_call: TRBD2

cdr3_nt: TGTGACAGCTCACCAACTGGAGGGACTAGCCCCTACGAGCAGTACTTC
cdr3_aa: CDSSPTGGTSPYEQYF
clone_size: .
j_call: TRBJ2-7
v_call: TRBV18
cdr3_length: 16
d_call: TRBD2

cdr3_nt: TGTACCTGCAGCTTGGGCCCCGGGACAGGGAGACACGAGCAGTACTTC
cdr3_aa: CTCSLGPGTGRHEQYF
clone_size: .
j_call: TRBJ2-7
v_call: TRBV5-4
cdr3_length: 16
d_call: TRBD1

cdr3_nt: TGTGCCAGCACCTCTGGGGCAACTAATGAAAAACTGTTTTTT
cdr3_aa: CASTSGATNEKLFF
clone_size: .
j_call: TRBJ1-4
v_call: TRBV27
cdr3_length: 14
d_call: .